This TCR beta chain is drawn from a study of T cell changes during pregnancy in multiple sclerosis. Germline CDR1 ENHRY, CDR2 SYGVKD. CDR3 length: 16 residues. V dropped 2 bases and J dropped 4; count of bases not matched to a gene: 4. The assay was immunoSEQ multiplex PCR, and TCRdb's table has in-frame clones only and misses some. Of about 60,000 clones listed, 91% are singletons. The clonotype was recovered from a female donor with multiple sclerosis, enrolled in a pregnancy study. The gene calls are TRBV10-3 and TRBJ2-7; 14 nucleotides line up with TRBD2. Sample: CD4+ T cells from peripheral blood mononuclear cells, taken in the first trimester of pregnancy. CDR3 in amino acids: CAISETGTSGGYEQYF. CDR3 sequence (DNA): TGTGCCATCAGTGAGACCGGGACTAGCGGGGGTTACGAGCAGTACTTC.